This T cell receptor beta chain was captured by sequencing in a study of human T cells and chemical hapten exposure. Study at large: Sensitization involved placing 2% DPC onto an approximately 2 cm by approximately 2 cm region of upper inner arm skin.

A single count supports this clonotype. Its antigen is unknown. Noted time point: patch test 3, about 24 weeks after DPC sensitization. As for treatment: therapeutic diphenylcyclopropenone sensitization with weekly scalp DPC. Patches went on only after blood had been drawn each time. From the RACE reads, TCRdb called clonotypes with MiXCR, one entry per CDR3 protein. The sample has about 190,000 distinct CDR3 sequences, around a quarter seen once. Whole-study results and caveats: Sensitizing to DPC left TCRs with a frequency above 1 in 1000 unaltered.

CDR1 is LGHDT and CDR2 is YNNKEL in the germline V gene (reference sequence). The CDR3 is made up of 13 amino acids. V shed 8 bases, J shed 7 bases, and the junction held 2 bases outside the gene matches. V and J are TRBV3-1 and TRBJ2-3, with TRBD2 identical over 14 bases. The clonotype originates from a woman between 40 and 55 years old with alopecia areata. Some clones in this sample may be carry-over from other donors' samples. The sample consisted of whole blood, taken in connection with sensitization to the hapten diphenylcyclopropenone (DPC). For the CDR3, the DNA is TGTGCCAGCGGGACTAGCGGGAGCTATACGCAGTATTTT. Protein product: CASGTSGSYTQYF.